The entry that follows covers one TCR beta chain sequence. Its antigen is undetermined. This sample was included in a study of T cell responses to AZD1222 COVID-19 vaccine. Study-wide findings and caveats: Among vaccine-associated CD4 TCRs, coverage spanned spike, with dominance at 160-218 and 743-854. At baseline, seropositivity was found in only a handful of AZD1222 recipients.

This CDR3 has 14 amino acids. Trimming removed 6 bases at V and 2 bases at J, with 13 bases between. Germline V gene lookup returns CDR1 SGHTA and CDR2 FQGNSA. Only in-frame clones appear in the TCRdb table, and some are missing; sequencing was by immunoSEQ multiplex PCR. The data contain 55,000 to 80,000 clones, roughly three quarters of them singletons. This receptor was identified in an adult in good health. The sample consisted of peripheral blood, taken on day 0 of AZD1222 vaccination. V and J are TRBV7-2 and TRBJ2-5, with D possibly called TRBD1 or TRBD2 (7 bases each). CDR3 bases: TGTGCCAGCAGTCAGGGGGGGGCGCAAGAGACCCAGTACTTC. Amino acids: CASSQGGAQETQYF.